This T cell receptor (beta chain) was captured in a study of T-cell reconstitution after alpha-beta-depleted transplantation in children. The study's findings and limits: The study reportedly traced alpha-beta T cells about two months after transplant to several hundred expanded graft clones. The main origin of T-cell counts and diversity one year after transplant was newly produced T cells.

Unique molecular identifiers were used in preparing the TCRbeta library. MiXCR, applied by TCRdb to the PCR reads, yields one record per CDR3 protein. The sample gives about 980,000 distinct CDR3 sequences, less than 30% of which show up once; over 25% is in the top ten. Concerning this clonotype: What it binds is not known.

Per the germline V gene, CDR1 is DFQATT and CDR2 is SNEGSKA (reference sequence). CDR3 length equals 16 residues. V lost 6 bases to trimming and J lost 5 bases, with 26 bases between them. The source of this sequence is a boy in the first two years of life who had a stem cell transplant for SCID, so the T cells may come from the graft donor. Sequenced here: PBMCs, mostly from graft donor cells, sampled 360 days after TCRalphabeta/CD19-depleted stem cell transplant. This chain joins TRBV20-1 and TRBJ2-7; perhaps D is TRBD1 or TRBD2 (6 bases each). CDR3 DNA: TGCAGTGCCCCAAGCGGTATTGGGGGGCGGTGGGACGAGCAGTACTTC. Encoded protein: CSAPSGIGGRWDEQYF.